A selection of T cell receptor beta chains follows, all from one sample in a study of shared clonotypes between healthy human individuals. TCRdb's table, derived via immunoSEQ multiplex PCR, lists solely in-frame clones and lacks some. This sample has approximately 740,000 clones; approximately 79% occur once, and the top ten carry less than 2%. What was sequenced was memory CD4+ T cells sorted from blood. Source of these receptors: a woman younger than 45 in good health. CDR3s include the opening cysteine and the closing phenylalanine or tryptophan. A D gene is named only where the DNA matches it firmly. Clone size is given for some rows only: seen once, a few or many times, or a class if the clone is expanded.

j_call v_call clone_size d_call cdr3_aa cdr3_nt
TRBJ1-4 TRBV5-3 - - CARPGRTCRSEEKLFF TGTGCCAGACCCGGACGGACTTGCCGCAGTGAAGAAAAACTGTTTTTT
TRBJ2-3 TRBV5-1 - TRBD1 CASSATGTGGKGTQYF TGCGCCAGCAGCGCCACCGGGACAGGGGGCAAGGGTACGCAGTATTTT
TRBJ1-3 TRBV15 - TRBD1 CATSSGQGGGNTIYF TGTGCCACCAGCAGTGGACAGGGGGGAGGAAACACCATATATTTT
TRBJ1-1 TRBV28 - TRBD1 CASSRGQGANTEAFF TGTGCCAGCAGCCGCGGACAGGGGGCAAACACTGAAGCTTTCTTT
TRBJ2-7 TRBV10-3 - TRBD2 CAISESASGRVEQYF TGTGCCATCAGTGAGTCAGCTAGCGGGAGGGTTGAGCAGTACTTC
TRBJ2-5 TRBV9 - TRBD2 CASSVGVGAGLAGQETQYF TGTGCCAGCAGCGTAGGAGTGGGGGCGGGACTAGCGGGACAAGAGACCCAGTACTTC
TRBJ2-1 TRBV5-4 many TRBD2 CASSERGLVSYNEQFF TGTGCCAGCAGCGAGAGGGGACTAGTATCTTACAATGAGCAGTTCTTC
TRBJ2-2 TRBV5-1 - TRBD2 CASSLPGGGSGELFF TGCGCCAGCAGCTTGCCGGGAGGAGGTTCCGGGGAGCTGTTTTTT
TRBJ2-3 TRBV7-8 - - CASSPRASTDTQYF TGTGCCAGCAGCCCCCGGGCTAGCACAGATACGCAGTATTTT
TRBJ2-5 TRBV11-3 - - CASSYGGLQETQYF TGTGCCAGCTCTTATGGCGGGCTACAAGAGACCCAGTACTTC
TRBJ1-1 TRBV11-2 - - CASSSSDRPNTEAFF TGTGCCAGCAGTTCATCCGACAGGCCGAACACTGAAGCTTTCTTT
TRBJ1-4 TRBV6-5 - - CASRDGATNEKLFF TGTGCCAGCAGGGACGGTGCAACTAATGAAAAACTGTTTTTT
TRBJ1-1 TRBV7-2 - TRBD1 CASSFKGATEAFF TGTGCCAGCAGCTTCAAGGGGGCCACTGAAGCTTTCTTT
TRBJ1-2 TRBV29-1 - - CSVDASYGYTF TGCAGCGTCGACGCCTCCTATGGCTACACCTTC
TRBJ1-2 TRBV6-1 - TRBD1 CASNRDRNYGYTF TGTGCCAGCAATCGGGACAGGAACTATGGCTACACCTTC
TRBJ2-5 TRBV29-1 once TRBD1 CSVEVAGGDETQYF TGCAGCGTTGAAGTGGCAGGGGGCGACGAGACCCAGTACTTC
TRBJ2-1 TRBV28 few TRBD2 CASSPPHPGLAVGEQFF TGTGCCAGCAGCCCCCCACACCCGGGACTAGCGGTCGGTGAGCAGTTCTTC
TRBJ2-2 TRBV6-1 few - CASINTLGTGELFF TGTGCCAGTATTAATACGCTTGGGACCGGGGAGCTGTTTTTT
TRBJ2-1 TRBV29-1 few - CSVGRAESYNEQFF TGCAGCGTTGGGCGAGCGGAATCCTACAATGAGCAGTTCTTC
TRBJ1-1 TRBV18 - TRBD1 CASSPLDRGAEAFF TGTGCCAGCTCACCACTAGACAGGGGCGCTGAAGCTTTCTTT
TRBJ2-7 TRBV7-9 - - CASSQGTLYEQYF TGTGCCAGCAGCCAGGGGACACTCTACGAGCAGTACTTC
TRBJ2-4 TRBV7-9 few - CASSLARGRSKNIQYF TGTGCCAGCAGCTTAGCACGGGGGCGCTCCAAAAACATTCAGTACTTC
TRBJ1-4 TRBV7-2 - - CASSLALWATNEKLFF TGTGCCAGCAGCTTAGCGCTTTGGGCGACTAATGAAAAACTGTTTTTT
TRBJ2-6 TRBV11-2 - - CASSLRPPHFTGANVLTF TGTGCCAGCAGCTTACGTCCGCCTCACTTCACTGGGGCCAACGTCCTGACTTTC
TRBJ1-1 TRBV6-1 - TRBD1 CASSATGGGNTEAFF TGTGCCAGCAGTGCTACAGGGGGCGGTAACACTGAAGCTTTCTTT
TRBJ2-3 TRBV5-1 once - CASSLGASTDTQYF TGCGCCAGCAGCTTGGGGGCCTCCACAGATACGCAGTATTTT
TRBJ1-1 TRBV10-2 few - CASSERRSQRVNTEAFF TGCGCCAGCAGTGAGCGGAGGTCACAACGGGTGAACACTGAAGCTTTCTTT
TRBJ1-2 TRBV19 - - CASSMTRNYGYTF TGTGCCAGTAGTATGACGCGAAACTATGGCTACACCTTC
TRBJ1-5 TRBV2 once - CASSEALRSNQPQHF TGTGCCAGCAGTGAAGCGCTTCGGAGCAATCAGCCCCAGCATTTT
TRBJ1-5 TRBV4-1 - - CASSHGSNQPQHF TGCGCCAGCAGCCACGGAAGTAATCAGCCCCAGCATTTT
TRBJ2-3 TRBV5-1 - TRBD1 CASSFTGGASADTQYF TGCGCCAGCAGCTTTACAGGGGGCGCGTCCGCAGATACGCAGTATTTT
TRBJ2-5 TRBV7-9 - - CASSGVGSHGTQYF TGTGCCAGCAGCGGAGTGGGTTCGCATGGGACCCAGTACTTC
TRBJ2-1 TRBV4-2 - TRBD2 CASSSNSGRDNEQFF TGTGCCAGCAGCTCCAATAGCGGGAGGGACAATGAGCAGTTCTTC
TRBJ1-6 TRBV27 - - CASSLGSASNSPLHF TGTGCCAGCAGTTTAGGATCCGCAAGTAATTCACCCCTCCACTTT
TRBJ1-4 TRBV5-1 - - CASSLDRPAGNEKLFF TGCGCCAGCAGCTTGGACAGACCTGCTGGTAATGAAAAACTGTTTTTT
TRBJ2-2 TRBV5-1 - TRBD1 CASSMVPGQGGAGELFF TGCGCCAGCAGCATGGTGCCGGGACAGGGAGGGGCCGGGGAGCTGTTTTTT
TRBJ2-5 TRBV7-9 - - CASTLRAGETQYF TGTGCCAGCACACTTCGAGCGGGAGAGACCCAGTACTTC
TRBJ2-7 TRBV9 few TRBD1 CASSAGTGGYEQYF TGTGCCAGCAGCGCGGGGACAGGGGGATACGAGCAGTACTTC
TRBJ1-2 TRBV12-5 - - CASGSSGHYGYTF TGTGCTAGTGGTTCCTCGGGTCACTATGGCTACACCTTC
TRBJ2-7 TRBV28 - TRBD2 CASMATSGSSYEQYF TGTGCCAGCATGGCGACTAGCGGGAGCTCCTACGAGCAGTACTTC
TRBJ1-1 TRBV5-4 - TRBD1 CASSSPDRGEAFF TGTGCCAGCAGCTCGCCGGACAGGGGGGAAGCTTTCTTT
TRBJ1-1 TRBV18 many - CASSDTTSQAFF TGTGCCAGCTCAGATACAACGAGCCAAGCTTTCTTT
TRBJ1-2 TRBV28 - TRBD1 CASSSTGAPGYTF TGTGCCAGCAGCTCGACAGGGGCGCCCGGCTACACCTTC
TRBJ1-3 TRBV5-1 - - CASRWTASNTDSGNTIYF TGCGCCAGCAGATGGACGGCGTCCAACACGGACTCTGGAAACACCATATATTTT
TRBJ1-2 TRBV14 once - CASSQELGGDYTF TGTGCCAGCAGCCAAGAATTGGGCGGGGACTACACCTTC
TRBJ1-1 TRBV28 once TRBD1 CASRPGDRGYTEAFF TGTGCCAGCAGACCAGGAGACAGGGGGTACACTGAAGCTTTCTTT
TRBJ2-2 TRBV12-5 - - CASGLVLGANTGELFF TGTGCTAGTGGTTTGGTACTCGGCGCGAACACCGGGGAGCTGTTTTTT
TRBJ2-5 TRBV5-1 - - CASSLAWGNQETQYF TGCGCCAGCAGCCTAGCTTGGGGGAACCAAGAGACCCAGTACTTC
TRBJ2-5 TRBV5-1 - TRBD1 CASSLTGGSETQYF TGCGCCAGCAGCTTGACAGGGGGCAGTGAGACCCAGTACTTC
TRBJ2-7 TRBV20-1 - - CSAFGYEQYF TGCAGTGCATTTGGGTACGAGCAGTACTTC